This TCR beta chain came from a study of CD8 T cells in Susac syndrome. This CDR3 has 15 residues. Trimming pared 3 bases from V and 4 bases from J, leaving 12 bases between. Germline CDR1 reads SGHVS; CDR2 reads FNYEAQ. cDNA came from roughly 0.53 to 1 ug RNA primed by random hexamers. TCRdb fed the immunoSEQ multiplex PCR reads into MiXCR, producing one record per CDR3 protein. The top ten hold roughly 0.088% of the sample, which has about 120,000 distinct CDR3 sequences, 85% to 95% seen once. This receptor was obtained from a human donor with multiple sclerosis. The sequencing sample was made of CD4+ T cells from PBMCs. The chain employs TRBV7-6 and TRBJ1-4; D is unclear. The CDR3 DNA follows: TGTGCCAGCAGCTTTGGAGGAAAGTATAATGAAAAACTGTTTTTT. Protein: CASSFGGKYNEKLFF.